This entry lists 21 T cell receptor beta chains sequenced from one sample in a study of T-cell reconstitution after alpha-beta-depleted transplantation in children. This sample's TCRbeta library carried unique molecular identifier barcodes. A single record per CDR3 protein comes from TCRdb applying MiXCR to the PCR reads. Of over 300,000 distinct CDR3 sequences listed, about a tenth are singletons. This specimen was PBMCs from the stem cell graft donor, taken from the stem cell graft. The receptors were sampled from a human donor who donated a stem cell graft to a child with acute lymphoblastic leukemia.

In this sample, this clonotype turned up a few times. The chain is built from TRBV5-1 and TRBJ2-2, with D tentatively TRBD1 (5 bases). The CDR3 contains 15 residues. CDR1 is SGHRS and CDR2 is YFSETQ in the germline V gene. V was cut by 5 bases and J by 0 bases, with 11 bases left in between. CDR3 amino acids: CASRKTATNTGELFF. The CDR3 nucleotides read TGCGCCAGCAGAAAGACAGCAACGAACACCGGGGAGCTGTTTTTT. Looking up the rest from reference TRBV5-1 and TRBJ2-2 gives the full variable domain: KAGVTQTPRYLIKTRGQQVTLSCSPISGHRSVSWYQQTPGQGLQFLFEYFSETQRNKGNFPGRFSGRQFSNSRSEMNVSTLELGDSALYLCASRKTATNTGELFFGEGSRLTVL.

This clonotype was observed a handful of times. This chain joins TRBV7-9 and TRBJ1-2; the match to TRBD1 covers 7 bases. Germline V gene sequence: CDR1 SEHNR, CDR2 FQNEAQ (reference sequence). V shed 0 bases and J 5 bases; nucleotides not matched to a gene: 6. This CDR3 is built from 15 residues. The CDR3 sequence is CASSLAEQGIYGYTF. The CDR3 DNA is TGTGCCAGCAGCTTAGCGGAACAGGGGATTTATGGCTACACCTTC.

This clonotype was detected many times. The CDR3 here is CASSWGDRGRTQYF. In nucleotides, the CDR3 is TGTGCCAGCAGTTGGGGGGACAGGGGAAGGACCCAGTACTTC. The chain is built from TRBV28 and TRBJ2-5, with 10 bases matching TRBD1. CDR3 length: 14 residues. Per germline, CDR1 MDHEN and CDR2 SYDVKM. V lost 4 bases and J lost 7; bases outside the gene matches: 6.

In its sample, this clonotype was seen many times. This rearrangement joins TRBV28 to TRBJ2-7; 11 bases line up with TRBD2. The CDR3 extends over 17 amino acids. From germline, CDR1 is MDHEN and CDR2 SYDVKM. With 4 bases clipped from V and 4 bases from J, the junction kept 12 bases outside the gene matches. The CDR3 here is CASSSGRLAGSGYEQYF. In DNA, the CDR3 is TGTGCCAGCAGTTCCGGGCGACTAGCGGGAAGTGGATACGAGCAGTACTTC.

A few counts support this clonotype. The V and J genes are TRBV4-1 and TRBJ2-7; D possibly matches TRBD1 or TRBD2 (7 bases each). In germline, CDR1 is MGHRA, CDR2 YSYEKL. The CDR3 spans 14 residues. Trimming took 2 bases from V and 5 from J, leaving 13 bases between them. The CDR3 DNA reads TGCGCCAGCAGCCAAACCAGGGGGGGCCACGAGCAGTACTTC. Protein: CASSQTRGGHEQYF.

Only a few counts were recorded for this clonotype. The rearrangement uses TRBV15 and TRBJ2-1, with a weak D call TRBD2 (5 bases). This CDR3 has 18 amino acids. Germline V gene lookup returns CDR1 LNHNV and CDR2 YYDKDF (reference sequence). V lost 0 bases and J 5 bases, leaving 20 bases between the germline ends. The CDR3 DNA sequence: TGTGCCACCAGCAGAGACCGACCCGGGGTAACGCCTCACAATGAGCAGTTCTTC. The encoded protein is CATSRDRPGVTPHNEQFF.

This clonotype came up many times. J is TRBJ1-5 and V is TRBV27; possibly TRBD1 for D (5 bases). Looked up from germline, CDR1 is MNHEY and CDR2 is SMNVEV (reference sequence). The CDR3 has 14 residues. Trimming removed 3 bases at V and 0 bases at J, with 6 bases between. CDR3 residues: CASSFQGSNQPQHF. CDR3 coding DNA: TGTGCCAGCAGTTTCCAGGGTAGCAATCAGCCCCAGCATTTT.

J is TRBJ1-2 and V is TRBV27, with D unclear. Germline V gene data show CDR1 as MNHEY and CDR2 as SMNVEV (reference sequence). CDR3 length equals 13 residues. V lost 2 bases, J lost 7 bases, and 11 bases lay in between. The CDR3 nucleotides read TGTGCCAGCAGTTTAACGGCAGATACTGGCTACACCTTC. Encoded protein: CASSLTADTGYTF.

The sample holds a few counts of this clonotype. The chain is built from TRBV5-5 and TRBJ2-1, with D perhaps TRBD1 (6 bases). The CDR3 spans 15 residues. In germline, CDR1 is SGHKS, CDR2 YYEKEE (reference sequence). Trimming took off 4 bases at V and 7 bases at J, with 18 bases between the two ends. CDR3 sequence reads: CASSDTGTSWNEQFF. DNA of the CDR3: TGTGCCAGCAGCGACACCGGGACAAGTTGGAATGAGCAGTTCTTC. Using reference TRBV5-5 and TRBJ2-1 for the parts outside the CDR3, the full variable domain is DAGVTQSPTHLIKTRGQQVTLRCSPISGHKSVSWYQQVLGQGPQFIFQYYEKEERGRGNFPDRFSARQFPNYSSELNVNALLLGDSALYLCASSDTGTSWNEQFFGPGTRLTVL.

The J gene is TRBJ2-7, the V gene TRBV7-6; 9 positions agree with TRBD1. The CDR3 runs to 15 residues. The junction had 4 bases not matched to a gene; V was cut back by 1 base and J by 3 bases. Germline lookup yields CDR1 SGHVS and CDR2 FNYEAQ. The CDR3 is CASSLGQGVGYEQYF. In DNA, the CDR3 is TGTGCCAGCAGCTTAGGACAGGGGGTAGGCTACGAGCAGTACTTC. Full variable domain (missing parts from reference TRBV7-6 and TRBJ2-7): GAGVSQSPRYKVTKRGQDVALRCDPISGHVSLYWYRQALGQGPEFLTYFNYEAQQDKSGLPNDRFSAERPEGSISTLTIQRTEQRDSAMYRCASSLGQGVGYEQYFGPGTRLTVT.

This clonotype was seen at least ten times. This chain joins TRBV27 and TRBJ2-7; TRBD2 matches 7 bases. The CDR3 consists of 15 residues. The V gene end was trimmed by 0 bases and the J gene end by 2 bases; junction bases not matched to a gene: 4. Germline CDR1 and CDR2: MNHEY and SMNVEV (reference sequence). The DNA of the CDR3 is TGTGCCAGCAGTTTATCGGGGGGGACTCCCTACGAGCAGTACTTC. Its protein is CASSLSGGTPYEQYF.

Note on this clonotype: This sequence may be a read error, since a much larger clone differs from it by one base. The V gene is TRBV7-2, the J gene TRBJ1-3; no firm D call. This CDR3 is 17 amino acids long. From germline, CDR1 is SGHTA and CDR2 FQGNSA. V lost 1 base, J lost 0 bases, and 13 bases lay in between. The CDR3 is CASSLVVQAVSGNTIYF. The CDR3 bases are TGTGCCAGCAGCTTAGTAGTCCAGGCGGTCTCTGGAAACACCATATATTTT.

The chain links TRBV11-2 to TRBJ2-3; TRBD2 might be the D (5 bases). Deletions cut 5 bases from V and 0 bases from J, with 12 bases between. The CDR3 sequence is 15 residues long. Looked up from germline, CDR1 is SGHAT and CDR2 is FQNNGV. CDR3 coding DNA: TGTGCCAGCAGCCATATTCGGGGTAGCACAGATACGCAGTATTTT. The encoded protein is CASSHIRGSTDTQYF.

This clonotype was seen more than once but under ten times. V is TRBV10-3 and J is TRBJ2-7, with TRBD2 identical over 9 bases. The CDR3 loop spans 16 amino acids. Trimming at V came to 8 bases and at J to 5 bases, leaving 16 bases not matched to a gene. In germline, CDR1 is ENHRY, CDR2 SYGVKD. CDR3 sequence (DNA): TGTGCCATCGGTGTGACGGCGGGAGGGTTACCCAACGAGCAGTACTTC. Its protein product is CAIGVTAGGLPNEQYF.

The chain couples TRBV4-3 to TRBJ1-6, with D unclear. With 10 bases removed from V and 7 bases from J, the gap between germline ends came to 14 bases. Germline V CDR1 and CDR2: LGHNA, YSLEER. There are 13 residues in the CDR3. CDR3 nucleotide sequence: TGCGCCACCTCAATAGGAGTAAATTCACCCCTCCACTTT. Its translation: CATSIGVNSPLHF.

The chain links TRBV6-1 to TRBJ2-7, with D maybe TRBD2 (6 bases). CDR1 is MNHNS, CDR2 SASEGT, per germline. CDR3 length: 14 amino acids. Trimming left V 5 bases short and J 0 bases short, with 11 bases between. CDR3 region: CASSRDWNSYEQYF. CDR3 nucleotide sequence: TGTGCCAGCAGTCGGGACTGGAACTCCTACGAGCAGTACTTC.

V is TRBV12-3 or TRBV12-4 and J is TRBJ2-7; a possible D gene is TRBD2 (7 bases). V was cut by 4 bases and J by 0 bases, with 10 bases left in between. CDR3 length: 14 amino acids. In nucleotides, the CDR3 is TGTGCCAGCAGTTGGGGGGGCGGCTCCTACGAGCAGTACTTC. This translates into CASSWGGGSYEQYF.

This clonotype came up a few times. V gene TRBV4-3 combines with J gene TRBJ2-7, with D perhaps matching TRBD1 or TRBD2 (5 bases each). The CDR3 runs to 16 residues. V dropped 2 bases and J dropped 2 bases, with 16 bases sitting between them. Germline-derived CDR1 and CDR2 are LGHNA and YSLEER. The CDR3 protein is CASSQNHGTGPYEQYF. The CDR3, as DNA: TGCGCCAGCAGCCAAAACCACGGGACGGGCCCCTACGAGCAGTACTTC.

V is TRBV12-3 or TRBV12-4 and J is TRBJ1-2; weak D call: TRBD1 (5 bases). CDR3 size: 16 residues. The V gene lost 6 bases and the J gene lost 3 bases, with 20 bases spanning the gap. CDR3 protein: CASSARGGMVDYGYTF. The CDR3 coding sequence is TGTGCCAGCAGCGCGCGGGGGGGAATGGTAGACTATGGCTACACCTTC.

The CDR3 nucleotides are TGTGCCAGCAGCCCGGGGACAGTGACTAATGAAAAACTGTTTTTT. Amino acid sequence: CASSPGTVTNEKLFF. The rearrangement links TRBV7-9 to TRBJ1-4, with TRBD1 identical over 7 bases. In germline, CDR1 is SEHNR, CDR2 FQNEAQ (reference sequence). The J segment lost 2 bases and the V segment lost 5 bases, leaving 5 bases of the junction unmatched. The CDR3 has 15 residues.

This clonotype was picked up a small number of times. This chain links TRBV12-3 or TRBV12-4 with TRBJ1-4, with D possibly matching TRBD1 (6 bases). This CDR3 has 15 amino acids. With 4 bases removed from V and 5 bases from J, the gap between germline ends came to 14 bases. The CDR3 bases are TGTGCCAGCAGTTCCGGACAGCCTGGAAATGAAAAACTGTTTTTT. This sequence encodes CASSSGQPGNEKLFF.